This TCR beta chain was recorded in a study of blood T cell repertoires in COVID-19. The wider study: Italy, Spain and the United States were the sources of the convalescent and acute COVID-19 samples. PBMCs, B-cell-depleted T cells, or T cells were the source of the cDNA or gDNA that made up the material.

This clone was detected once. In the original analysis: Scientists estimated how many nucleated cells there were by amplifying reference gene primers. Sequencing was performed with immunoSEQ multiplex PCR; in TCRdb, only in-frame clones are kept and a portion is missing. Clone size and V and J calls were adopted from that table, with D and trimming inferred from the DNA. The table includes 150,000 to 200,000 clones, 85% detected once. Trimming cost V 0 bases and J 8 bases; bases outside gene matches: 12. The germline V gene has CDR1 SGHRS and CDR2 YFSETQ. The CDR3 sequence is 17 residues long. The rearrangement links TRBV5-1 to TRBJ2-1, with 9 bases aligning to TRBD1. Specimen: peripheral blood. The source is a human donor with acute or convalescent COVID-19. The donor label of this sample is uncertain. The CDR3, as DNA: TGCGCCAGCAGCTTGGACGGTCTGGGACAGGGCACGGATGAGCAGTTCTTC. This gives the protein CASSLDGLGQGTDEQFF.